A single sample gave rise to the 4 T cell receptor beta chains below, sequenced in a study of T-cell memory formation after mild COVID-19. MiXCR, applied by TCRdb to the 5' RACE reads, yields one record per CDR3 protein. The sample has 350,000 or so distinct CDR3 sequences, under 25% seen once. The sample was PBMCs or a T cell subset sorted from them (not recorded which). These receptors were collected from an adult woman who had mild COVID-19 (a few samples of this study predate the infection). Cell type and time point are not known.

This clonotype came up a few times. This chain connects TRBV7-6 to TRBJ1-1, with D unclear. The CDR3 covers 15 residues. Germline CDR1 is SGHVS and CDR2 is FNYEAQ. The ends were cut back, 1 base at V and 8 bases at J, with 17 bases in the middle. The CDR3 here is CASSLGSGSREEAFF. The CDR3 DNA reads as TGTGCCAGCAGCTTAGGGTCGGGGTCGCGCGAAGAAGCTTTCTTT.

This clonotype was observed a handful of times. The CDR3 sequence: CASSAGTGRAYGYTF. The CDR3 nucleotides are TGTGCCAGCAGTGCCGGGACAGGGAGGGCCTATGGCTACACCTTC. This chain joins TRBV27 and TRBJ1-2; 9 bases are shared with TRBD1. This CDR3 is 15 amino acids long. In germline, CDR1 is MNHEY, CDR2 SMNVEV (reference sequence). V lost 5 bases to trimming and J lost 4 bases; unmatched junction nucleotides: 8.

The V and J genes are TRBV5-1 and TRBJ1-1; D not resolved. The CDR3 is 14 residues long. The V and J ends lost 2 bases and 1 base respectively, with 9 bases between them. Germline values: CDR1 SGHRS, CDR2 YFSETQ. The CDR3 protein is CASSFARENTEAFF. CDR3 sequence (DNA): TGCGCCAGCAGCTTTGCTCGGGAGAACACTGAAGCTTTCTTT. Using reference TRBV5-1 and TRBJ1-1 for the parts outside the CDR3, the full variable domain is KAGVTQTPRYLIKTRGQQVTLSCSPISGHRSVSWYQQTPGQGLQFLFEYFSETQRNKGNFPGRFSGRQFSNSRSEMNVSTLELGDSALYLCASSFARENTEAFFGQGTRLTVV.

The V gene is TRBV5-1, the J gene TRBJ2-3; 8 bases match TRBD2. This CDR3 has 14 amino acids. The V segment lost 4 bases and the J segment 2 bases; nucleotides outside the gene matches: 3. Germline values: CDR1 SGHRS, CDR2 YFSETQ. The CDR3 region is CASSGGLDTDTQYF. Here the CDR3 DNA reads TGCGCCAGCAGCGGGGGACTAGACACAGATACGCAGTATTTT.